This T cell receptor (beta chain) was sequenced in a study of OX40 agonist ivuxolimab in advanced cancers. Study as a whole: With ivuxolimab, an agonistic anti-OX40 (CD134) antibody, patients were treated. Six ivuxolimab dose levels, 0.01 to 10 mg/kg, were given intravenously every 2 weeks. Averaging 60 years in age, with a range of roughly 20 to 80, the cohort was around 85% male.

Generated by immunoSEQ multiplex PCR, the TCRdb table keeps only in-frame clones and is missing some. The table includes 20,000 to 30,000 clones, approximately 90% detected once. With autoimmune disease history or systemic immunosuppression, patients were excluded. The TCR was taken from an adult with an advanced solid tumor such as melanoma, head and neck, liver or kidney cancer. The sample in question was CD4+ or CD8+ T cells sorted from blood, obtained in a trial of the OX40 agonist ivuxolimab.

CDR3 coding DNA: TGTGCCAGCAGCCCTTTACAGGGGGCAGGTTCACCCCTCCACTTT. This codes for CASSPLQGAGSPLHF. The chain employs TRBV14 and TRBJ1-6, with 9 bases that match TRBD1. This CDR3 comprises 15 residues. Germline CDR1 is SGHDN and CDR2 is FVKESK. Losses at the gene ends were 4 bases for V and 9 bases for J; bases not matched to a gene: 7.